This T cell receptor beta chain derives from a study of shared clonotypes between healthy human individuals. Assay: immunoSEQ multiplex PCR; the TCRdb copy retains only in-frame clones and omits some. The sample lists about 2,100,000 clones; roughly 91% were seen once. Selected positively for CCR7 and CD45RO-negative, naive CD8 cells excluded terminally differentiated effector memory CD45RA+ cells. This clonotype was obtained from a man aged 18 to 35 in good health. Some clones in this sample may be carry-over from other donors' samples. Material: naive CD8+ T cells from PBMCs.

CDR3 nucleotides: TGTGCCAGCAGCGGACTCGGGGGTGGGAACATTCAGTACTTC. It codes for CASSGLGGGNIQYF. The chain employs TRBV5-6 and TRBJ2-4, with a possible D match to TRBD2 (6 bases). CDR3 length: 14 residues. V dropped 4 bases and J dropped 7 bases, with 15 bases sitting between them. Germline CDR1 and CDR2: SGHDT and YYEEEE.